One sample yielded the 7 T cell receptor beta chains listed below, sequenced in a study of CD8+ T cells in alopecia areata. The sequencing template was cDNA reverse transcribed from extracted RNA. Clones were read by immunoSEQ multiplex PCR, and TCRdb kept only the in-frame ones, dropping some. The sample includes 150,000 to 200,000 clones, less than 70% seen only once; the top ten take about 1.3%. Treatment given: oral pan-JAK inhibitor, 5-10 mg twice daily. The source was CD4+ T cells sorted from blood, collected at week 49, from a patient treated with tofacitinib. Source of these receptors: a human donor with alopecia areata.

The chain recombines TRBV5-1 with TRBJ2-5; a weak D match, TRBD2 (7 bases). The germline V gene has CDR1 SGHRS and CDR2 YFSETQ. CDR3 length: 15 residues. With 1 base removed from V and 5 bases from J, the gap between germline ends came to 15 bases. The CDR3 DNA is TGCGCCAGCAGCTTGCTAGGCGGGGGCTCGGAGACCCAGTACTTC. This encodes CASSLLGGGSETQYF.

The gene calls are TRBV14 and TRBJ2-2; no definite D call. CDR3 size: 14 residues. Trimming removed 3 bases from V and 8 bases from J, with 13 bases in between. From germline, CDR1 is SGHDN and CDR2 FVKESK. CDR3 sequence: CASSHFVGSGELFF. The DNA for the CDR3 is TGTGCCAGCAGCCACTTTGTCGGGTCGGGGGAGCTGTTTTTT.

The chain combines TRBV5-1 with TRBJ2-1, with 9 bases matching TRBD1. Losses at the gene ends were 2 bases for V and 6 bases for J; bases not matched to a gene: 6. This CDR3 spans 15 amino acids. Germline lookup yields CDR1 SGHRS and CDR2 YFSETQ. CDR3 sequence (DNA): TGCGCCAGCAGCTTACAGGGGGCGCCCACCAATGAGCAGTTCTTC. It is translated as CASSLQGAPTNEQFF.

The count of this clone is one. This chain joins TRBV6-6 and TRBJ1-5, with 10 bases that match TRBD1. From germline, CDR1 is MNHNY and CDR2 SVGAGI (reference sequence). There are 15 residues in the CDR3. V lost 4 bases and J lost 2; bases outside the gene matches: 2. The CDR3 here is CASSSGTGGNQPQHF. The CDR3 DNA reads TGTGCCAGCAGTTCCGGGACAGGGGGCAATCAGCCCCAGCATTTT.

This clone was found many times. The chain is built from TRBV2 and TRBJ2-7; D is tentatively TRBD1 or TRBD2 (5 bases each). Germline V gene data show CDR1 as SNHLY and CDR2 as FYNNEI. The CDR3 has 14 residues. Trimming left V 8 bases short and J 6 bases short, with 20 bases between. CDR3 bases: TGTGCCAGCCTACGACCGGGGCGGACCATCGAGCAGTACTTC. It yields the protein CASLRPGRTIEQYF.

V is TRBV23-1 and J is TRBJ1-2; D remains ambiguous. TRBV23-1 is labeled an ORF, and its function is uncertain. The CDR3 extends over 13 amino acids. Between the trimmed V and J ends, which lost 4 bases and 4 bases, there was a span of 10 bases. This CDR3 is CASSPGEVYGYTF. CDR3 in DNA: TGCGCCAGCAGTCCCGGGGAGGTCTATGGCTACACCTTC.

This clone is a singleton in its sample. This chain uses TRBV7-2 with TRBJ1-2; tentatively, D is TRBD1 (6 bases). V gave up 4 bases and J gave up 5 bases, with 17 bases separating them. CDR1 SGHTA and CDR2 FQGNSA come from the germline V gene. The CDR3 length is 15 residues. The CDR3 loop reads CASSSFDRGRYGYTF. As DNA, the CDR3 is TGTGCCAGCAGCTCCTTCGATCGGGGGCGGTATGGCTACACCTTC.